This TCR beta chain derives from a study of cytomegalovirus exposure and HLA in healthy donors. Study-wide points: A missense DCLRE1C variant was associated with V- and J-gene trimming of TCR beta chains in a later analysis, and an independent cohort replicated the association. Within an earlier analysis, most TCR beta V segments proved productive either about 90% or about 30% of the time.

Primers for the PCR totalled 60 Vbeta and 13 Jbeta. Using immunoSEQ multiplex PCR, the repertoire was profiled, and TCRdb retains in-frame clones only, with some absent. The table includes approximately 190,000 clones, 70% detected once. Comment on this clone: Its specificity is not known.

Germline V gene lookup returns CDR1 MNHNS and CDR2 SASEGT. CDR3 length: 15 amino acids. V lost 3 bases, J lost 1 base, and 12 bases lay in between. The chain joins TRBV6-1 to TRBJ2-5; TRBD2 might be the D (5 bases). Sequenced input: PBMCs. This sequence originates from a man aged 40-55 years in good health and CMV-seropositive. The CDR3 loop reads CASSEFLGSQETQYF. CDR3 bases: TGTGCCAGCAGTGAGTTCCTGGGGAGCCAAGAGACCCAGTACTTC.